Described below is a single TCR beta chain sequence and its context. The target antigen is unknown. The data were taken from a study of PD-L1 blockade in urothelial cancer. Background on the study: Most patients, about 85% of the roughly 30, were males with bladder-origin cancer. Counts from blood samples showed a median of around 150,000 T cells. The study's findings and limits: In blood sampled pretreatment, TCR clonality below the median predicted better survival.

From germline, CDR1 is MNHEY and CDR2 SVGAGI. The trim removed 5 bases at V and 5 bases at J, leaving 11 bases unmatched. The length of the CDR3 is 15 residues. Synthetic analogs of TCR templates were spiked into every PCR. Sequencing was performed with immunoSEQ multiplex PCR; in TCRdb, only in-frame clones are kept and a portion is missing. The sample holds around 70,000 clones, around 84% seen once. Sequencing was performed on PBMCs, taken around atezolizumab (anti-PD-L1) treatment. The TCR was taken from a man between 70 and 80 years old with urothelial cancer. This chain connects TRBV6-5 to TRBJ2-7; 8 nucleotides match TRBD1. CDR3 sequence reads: CASSPTGEYPNEQYF. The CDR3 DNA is TGTGCCAGCAGTCCGACAGGGGAGTACCCTAACGAGCAGTACTTC.